Sequencing of this TCR beta chain was carried out in a study of T cells of healthy individuals. Germline CDR1 SGHVS, CDR2 FNYEAQ. CDR3 size: 13 residues. The V and J ends lost 5 bases and 6 bases, in that order; junction bases with no gene match: 6. TCRdb reanalysed the 5' RACE reads using MiXCR and keeps one entry per CDR3 protein. This sample yields just over 40,000 distinct CDR3 sequences, of which about 4.2% are seen a single time; over 9% belongs to the top ten. This TCR was recovered from a human donor in good health. J is TRBJ2-5 and V is TRBV7-6; 7 bases agree with TRBD1. CDR3: CASSPRQGQTQYF. The CDR3 bases are TGTGCCAGCAGCCCCCGACAGGGACAGACCCAGTACTTC. The variable domain in full, with the rest retrieved from reference TRBV7-6 and TRBJ2-5, is GAGVSQSPRYKVTKRGQDVALRCDPISGHVSLYWYRQALGQGPEFLTYFNYEAQQDKSGLPNDRFSAERPEGSISTLTIQRTEQRDSAMYRCASSPRQGQTQYFGPGTRLLVL.